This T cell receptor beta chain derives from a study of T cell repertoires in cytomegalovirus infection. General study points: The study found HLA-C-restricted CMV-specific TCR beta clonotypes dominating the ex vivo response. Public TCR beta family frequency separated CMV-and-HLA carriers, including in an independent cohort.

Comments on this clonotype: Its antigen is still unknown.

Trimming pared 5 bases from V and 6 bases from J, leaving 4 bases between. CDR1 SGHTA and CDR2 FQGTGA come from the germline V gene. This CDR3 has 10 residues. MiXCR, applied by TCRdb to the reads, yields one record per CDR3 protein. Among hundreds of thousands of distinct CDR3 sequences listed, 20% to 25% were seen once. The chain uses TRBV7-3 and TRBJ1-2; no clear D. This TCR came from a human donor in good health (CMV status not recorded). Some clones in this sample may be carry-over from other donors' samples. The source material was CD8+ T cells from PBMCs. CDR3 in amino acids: CASSIDGYTF. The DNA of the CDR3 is TGTGCCAGCAGCATCGATGGCTACACCTTC.